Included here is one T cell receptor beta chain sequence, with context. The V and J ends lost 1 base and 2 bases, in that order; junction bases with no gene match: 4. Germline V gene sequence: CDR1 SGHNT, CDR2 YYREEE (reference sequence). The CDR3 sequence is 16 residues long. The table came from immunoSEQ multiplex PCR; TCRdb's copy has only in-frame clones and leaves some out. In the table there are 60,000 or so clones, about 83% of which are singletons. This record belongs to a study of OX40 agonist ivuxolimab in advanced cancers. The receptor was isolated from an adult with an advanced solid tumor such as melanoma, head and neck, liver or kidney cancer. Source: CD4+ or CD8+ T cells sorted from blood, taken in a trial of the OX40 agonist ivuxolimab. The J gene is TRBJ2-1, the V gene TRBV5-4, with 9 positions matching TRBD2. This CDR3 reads CASSLFGGGAYNEQFF. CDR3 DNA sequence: TGTGCCAGCAGCTTGTTTGGCGGGGGGGCCTACAATGAGCAGTTCTTC.